This T cell receptor (beta chain) was captured by sequencing in a study of human T cells and chemical hapten exposure. TCRdb reanalysed the RACE reads using MiXCR and keeps one entry per CDR3 protein. This table holds about 160,000 distinct CDR3 sequences, about 27% found once. Stated time point: patch test 3, about 24 weeks after DPC sensitization. Stated treatment: therapeutic diphenylcyclopropenone sensitization with weekly scalp DPC. Germline CDR1 ENHRY, CDR2 SYGVKD. Unmatched junction bases numbered 5, after V lost 6 bases and J lost 4 bases. The CDR3 extends over 14 amino acids. Material: whole blood, obtained in connection with sensitization to the hapten diphenylcyclopropenone (DPC). The TCR sequence derives from a woman between 18 and 29 years old with alopecia areata. Some clones in this sample may be carry-over from other donors' samples. The chain employs TRBV10-3 and TRBJ1-3, with 8 bases lining up with TRBD1. Here the CDR3 DNA reads TGTGCCATCAGGGGACAGGTGAAGGGAAACACCATATATTTT. Protein product: CAIRGQVKGNTIYF.